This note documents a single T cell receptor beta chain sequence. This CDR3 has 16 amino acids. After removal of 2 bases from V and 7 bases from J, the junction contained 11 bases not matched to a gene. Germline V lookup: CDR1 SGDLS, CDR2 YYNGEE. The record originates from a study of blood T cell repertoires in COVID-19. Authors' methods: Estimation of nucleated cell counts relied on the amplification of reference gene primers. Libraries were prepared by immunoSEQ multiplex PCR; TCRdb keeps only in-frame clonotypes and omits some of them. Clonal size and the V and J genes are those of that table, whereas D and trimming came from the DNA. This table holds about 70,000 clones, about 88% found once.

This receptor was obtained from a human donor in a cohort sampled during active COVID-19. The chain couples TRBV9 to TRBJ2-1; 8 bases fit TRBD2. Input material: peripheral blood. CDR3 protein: CASSVSSAGVPNEQFF. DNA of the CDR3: TGTGCCAGCAGCGTTTCGTCAGCGGGAGTACCGAATGAGCAGTTCTTC.